A single sample gave rise to the 29 T cell receptor beta chains below, sequenced in a study of blood T cell repertoires in COVID-19. Assay used: immunoSEQ multiplex PCR; TCRdb lists only in-frame clones, some missing. Counted here are about 220,000 clones, 80% to 90% occurring once; the ten biggest clones make up around 2.2%. Specimen: peripheral blood. Every receptor here comes from a man aged 25-40 years who had recovered from COVID-19.

The rearrangement links TRBV3-1 (or the pseudogene TRBV3-2) to TRBJ2-7; perhaps TRBD2 as D (5 bases). CDR1 LGHDT and CDR2 YNNKEL come from the germline V gene (reference sequence). Trimming took 0 bases from V and 4 from J, leaving 19 bases between them. The CDR3 length is 17 residues. CDR3 in DNA: TGTGCCAGCAGCCAAGAGGATCGCGCAGCGGACGATTACGAGCAGTACTTC. This gives the protein CASSQEDRAADDYEQYF.

The CDR3 bases are TGTGCCAGCAGTTCTCTAGGGCGGGGGGGCCGTGAGACCCAGTACTTC. Protein sequence: CASSSLGRGGRETQYF. The chain is built from TRBV6-2 or TRBV6-3 and TRBJ2-5, with 9 bases identical to TRBD2. CDR1 and CDR2 (germline): MNHEY, SVGEGT. The ends lost 4 bases at V and 5 bases at J; junction bases unmatched: 11. The CDR3 is made up of 16 amino acids.

This chain connects TRBV5-1 to TRBJ2-1, with 8 positions matching TRBD1. CDR1 is SGHRS, CDR2 YFSETQ, per germline. The CDR3 is 16 residues long. With V trimmed by 2 bases and J by 4 bases, 8 bases remained unmatched. Written as DNA, the CDR3 is TGCGCCAGCAGCTTAAACCCGGGACAGGTTTACAATGAGCAGTTCTTC. This gives the protein CASSLNPGQVYNEQFF.

This chain uses TRBV7-2 with TRBJ2-1; the match to TRBD2 covers 9 bases. J was trimmed by 15 bases and V by 5 bases; bases with no gene match: 14. Germline loops: CDR1 SGHTA, CDR2 FQGNSA. The CDR3 length is 14 residues. The CDR3 DNA reads as TGTGCCAGCAGCCATATTCAAACCGGGACTAGCCTGTTCTTC. Amino acid sequence: CASSHIQTGTSLFF.

This clone was observed once. J is TRBJ1-2 and V is TRBV11-2; 8 bases are a match to TRBD1. The ends lost 2 bases at V and 8 bases at J; junction bases unmatched: 7. Germline V gene lookup returns CDR1 SGHAT and CDR2 FQNNGV. This CDR3 contains 14 residues. CDR3 protein: CASSLPRDRWGYTF. The CDR3 nucleotides are TGTGCCAGCAGCTTACCCAGGGACAGGTGGGGCTACACCTTC.

The chain is built from TRBV7-8 and TRBJ2-7; TRBD2 agrees at 7 bases. J was trimmed by 6 bases and V by 4 bases; bases with no gene match: 6. Germline assignment: CDR1 SGHVS and CDR2 FQNEAQ. CDR3 length equals 13 residues. CDR3 DNA sequence: TGTGCCAGCAGCTACCGAGCGGGGCTCGAGCAGTACTTC. This gives the protein CASSYRAGLEQYF.

The V gene is TRBV6-5, the J gene TRBJ2-5, with 7 bases matching TRBD1. Trimming cost V 0 bases and J 4 bases; bases outside gene matches: 2. There are 14 residues in the CDR3. CDR1 and CDR2 (germline): MNHEY, SVGAGI. The CDR3 DNA follows: TGTGCCAGCAGTTACTCCCGACAGGGAGAGACCCAGTACTTC. It yields the protein CASSYSRQGETQYF.

This CDR3 is CASSMFLQRGQPQHF. The CDR3 DNA reads as TGTGCCAGTAGTATGTTTCTCCAGAGAGGGCAGCCCCAGCATTTT. The gene calls are TRBV19 and TRBJ1-5; D is ambiguous. The CDR3 length is 15 residues. V was clipped by 3 bases and J by 7 bases, with 16 bases between them. Germline loops: CDR1 LNHDA, CDR2 SQIVND (reference sequence). Full variable domain (remainder filled in from reference TRBV19 and TRBJ1-5): DGGITQSPKYLFRKEGQNVTLSCEQNLNHDAMYWYRQDPGQGLRLIYYSQIVNDFQKGDIAEGYSVSREKKESFPLTVTSAQKNPTAFYLCASSMFLQRGQPQHFGDGTRLSIL.

The chain couples TRBV27 to TRBJ1-2; TRBD1 agrees at 10 bases. The CDR3 runs 15 residues. V was pared by 8 bases and J by 5 bases, with 11 bases of the junction left unmatched. Germline V gives CDR1 MNHEY, CDR2 SMNVEV (reference sequence). CDR3 protein: CASSVGTGDGYGYTF. CDR3 nucleotide sequence: TGTGCCAGCTCTGTGGGGACAGGGGATGGGTATGGCTACACCTTC.

The V gene is TRBV3-1 (or the pseudogene TRBV3-2), the J gene TRBJ2-7; TRBD1 matches at 7 bases. The junction had 9 bases not matched to a gene; V was cut back by 1 base and J by 3 bases. The CDR3 totals 16 residues. Germline-derived CDR1 and CDR2 are LGHDT and YNNKEL (reference sequence). DNA for the CDR3: TGTGCCAGCAGCCAAGGGAGACAGGGTCAAGGCTACGAGCAGTACTTC. This translates into CASSQGRQGQGYEQYF.

In this sample, this clone turned up once. This chain joins TRBV11-2 and TRBJ1-5, with TRBD1 matching over 10 bases. The CDR3 length is 16 residues. Germline-derived CDR1 and CDR2 are SGHAT and FQNNGV. Germline trimming cut 2 bases from V and 4 bases from J; bases unmatched to any gene: 5. CDR3 nucleotide sequence: TGTGCCAGCAGCTTAAAGGCGGGACAGGGGAATCAGCCCCAGCATTTT. Encoded protein: CASSLKAGQGNQPQHF.

The DNA for the CDR3 is TGTGCCAGCAGTTGGCCGGACAGGGAAGGAAACACCATATATTTT. Translation gives CASSWPDREGNTIYF. The chain uses TRBV6-6 and TRBJ1-3, with 8 bases that match TRBD1. CDR1 MNHNY and CDR2 SVGAGI come from the germline V gene (reference sequence). The CDR3 length is 15 residues. V lost 4 bases, J lost 4 bases, and 6 bases stayed unmatched.

This clone was recorded only once. This CDR3 is CASSLAQLPTNEKLFF. The CDR3 nucleotides read TGTGCCAGCAGCCTCGCACAGCTGCCAACTAATGAAAAACTGTTTTTT. The genes are TRBV11-2 and TRBJ1-4; D unclear. The ends were cut back, 5 bases at V and 0 bases at J, with 13 bases in the middle. Per germline, CDR1 SGHAT and CDR2 FQNNGV. CDR3 length: 16 amino acids.

The V gene is TRBV6-6, the J gene TRBJ1-3; D is undetermined. This CDR3 has 14 amino acids. The V gene's germline CDR1 is MNHNY and CDR2 SVGAGI (reference sequence). Trimming shortened V by 5 bases and J by 0 bases, and 8 bases separated the two germline ends. CDR3 residues: CASSRQASGNTIYF. CDR3 sequence (DNA): TGTGCCAGCAGTCGTCAGGCCTCTGGAAACACCATATATTTT.

V gene TRBV10-2 combines with J gene TRBJ2-5; D is undetermined. V lost 4 bases and J 3 bases, leaving 6 bases between the germline ends. This CDR3 spans 12 amino acids. Germline-derived CDR1 and CDR2 are WSHSY and SAAADI. CDR3 loop: CASSVAKETQYF. In nucleotides, the CDR3 is TGCGCCAGCAGTGTCGCTAAAGAGACCCAGTACTTC.

The gene calls are TRBV18 and TRBJ2-3, with 11 bases matching TRBD2. Germline CDR1 is KGHSH and CDR2 is LQKENI. V shed 5 bases, J shed 4 bases, and the junction held 5 bases outside the gene matches. The length of the CDR3 is 15 residues. Here the CDR3 reads CASSGGLAAADTQYF. In DNA, the CDR3 is TGTGCCAGCTCAGGGGGACTAGCGGCGGCAGATACGCAGTATTTT. Complete variable domain (other parts from reference TRBV18 and TRBJ2-3): NAGVMQNPRHLVRRRGQEARLRCSPMKGHSHVYWYRQLPEEGLKFMVYLQKENIIDESGMPKERFSAEFPKEGPSILRIQQVVRGDSAAYFCASSGGLAAADTQYFGPGTRLTVL.

This sequence joins TRBV5-1 and TRBJ2-7, with D possibly TRBD1 on 7 matching bases. Trimming pared 5 bases from V and 0 bases from J, leaving 15 bases between. There are 15 residues in the CDR3. CDR1 is SGHRS, CDR2 YFSETQ, per germline. The CDR3 sequence: CASSYTGDSSYEQYF. The CDR3, as DNA: TGCGCCAGCAGTTATACAGGGGACTCCTCCTACGAGCAGTACTTC.

The chain links TRBV24-1 to TRBJ2-5; TRBD1 might be the D (6 bases). CDR1 is KGHDR, CDR2 SFDVKD, per germline. Trimming pared 3 bases from V and 1 base from J, leaving 14 bases between. This CDR3 has 16 amino acids. DNA for the CDR3: TGTGCCACCAGTGATCCATCACAGGGCCGCCAAGAGACCCAGTACTTC. This gives the protein CATSDPSQGRQETQYF.

The chain carries TRBV27 and TRBJ1-2; no firm D call. CDR1 and CDR2 from the germline V gene are MNHEY and SMNVEV (reference sequence). The CDR3 spans 12 residues. Trimming stripped 4 bases from V and 5 bases from J, with 8 bases between. CDR3 nucleotides: TGTGCCAGCAGTTCGTTACTTTATGGCTACACCTTC. Encoded protein: CASSSLLYGYTF.

The genes are TRBV7-2 and TRBJ2-1; 11 bases are shared with TRBD2. The CDR3 loop spans 15 amino acids. The junction had 7 bases not matched to a gene; V was cut back by 0 bases and J by 12 bases. Germline V gene sequence: CDR1 SGHTA, CDR2 FQGNSA. The DNA for the CDR3 is TGTGCCAGCAGCTTAGCGGGACTAGCGGACCCTAGGCAGTTCTTC. Protein sequence: CASSLAGLADPRQFF.

The V call is TRBV9, the J call TRBJ2-1; D gene uncertain. The CDR3 extends over 13 amino acids. Germline V CDR1 and CDR2: SGDLS, YYNGEE. V was pared by 4 bases and J by 8 bases, with 13 bases between. The CDR3 DNA reads as TGTGCCAGCAGCACCCGCAGCGCCCATGAGCAGTTCTTC. Translation gives CASSTRSAHEQFF. Full variable domain (remainder filled in from reference TRBV9 and TRBJ2-1): DSGVTQTPKHLITATGQRVTLRCSPRSGDLSVYWYQQSLDQGLQFLIQYYNGEERAKGNILERFSAQQFPDLHSELNLSSLELGDSALYFCASSTRSAHEQFFGPGTRLTVL.

The V gene is TRBV11-2, the J gene TRBJ2-3; weak D call: TRBD2 (5 bases). The CDR3 sequence is 14 residues long. Germline CDR1 and CDR2: SGHAT and FQNNGV. Trimming cost V 5 bases and J 0 bases, with 9 bases left between them. The CDR3 sequence: CASSVGLSTDTQYF. In DNA, the CDR3 is TGTGCCAGCAGCGTAGGACTGAGCACAGATACGCAGTATTTT.

The chain joins TRBV12-5 to TRBJ1-6; 7 positions agree with TRBD1. Germline V CDR1 and CDR2: LGHNT, FRNRAP. The CDR3 has 15 residues. Losses at the gene ends were 5 bases for V and 12 bases for J; bases not matched to a gene: 13. CDR3 region: CASGPPKGQLGPLHF. The CDR3 region has the DNA TGTGCTAGTGGTCCCCCCAAGGGACAGCTTGGACCCCTCCACTTT.

The CDR3 DNA is TGTGCTAGTGGTGACGGAGAAACCTACAATGAGCAGTTCTTC. Its protein product is CASGDGETYNEQFF. The V call is TRBV12-5, the J call TRBJ2-1; D is unresolved. The CDR3 runs 14 residues. Looked up from germline, CDR1 is LGHNT and CDR2 is FRNRAP. Trimming removed 5 bases from V and 2 bases from J, with 10 bases in between.

The genes are TRBV7-2 and TRBJ1-5; TRBD1 aligns across 9 bases. The germline V gene encodes CDR1 SGHTA and CDR2 FQGNSA. CDR3 size: 16 residues. Trimming took 0 bases from V and 5 from J; bases not matched to a gene: 5. The CDR3 region is CASSLAATGGHQPQHF. CDR3 bases: TGTGCCAGCAGCTTAGCCGCGACAGGGGGACATCAGCCCCAGCATTTT.

The chain uses TRBV19 and TRBJ2-6; D not certain. CDR1 is LNHDA and CDR2 is SQIVND in the germline V gene (reference sequence). Trimming shortened V by 2 bases and J by 1 base, and 12 bases separated the two germline ends. The CDR3 loop spans 17 amino acids. This CDR3 is CASSIPAGKSGANVLTF. DNA of the CDR3: TGTGCCAGTAGTATACCCGCAGGCAAATCTGGGGCCAACGTCCTGACTTTC.

CDR3 loop: CASSSTVRPGTSEQYF. In nucleotides, the CDR3 is TGTGCCAGCAGCTCCACGGTAAGGCCCGGGACTAGCGAACAGTACTTC. This rearrangement joins TRBV3-1 (or the pseudogene TRBV3-2) to TRBJ2-7; 10 bases line up with TRBD2. The CDR3 consists of 16 residues. Germline CDR1 LGHDT, CDR2 YNNKEL (reference sequence). Germline trimming cut 5 bases from V and 10 bases from J; bases unmatched to any gene: 17.

CDR3 sequence reads: CASSLEPERVTGELFF. The DNA for the CDR3 is TGTGCCAGCAGCTTAGAACCAGAGAGGGTCACCGGGGAGCTGTTTTTT. The rearrangement links TRBV7-9 to TRBJ2-2; a possible D gene is TRBD2 (5 bases). V lost 1 base and J lost 4, with 13 bases in between. The germline V gene has CDR1 SEHNR and CDR2 FQNEAQ (reference sequence). This CDR3 is built from 16 residues.

The chain combines TRBV2 with TRBJ2-5; the match to TRBD2 covers 10 bases. Germline V lookup: CDR1 SNHLY, CDR2 FYNNEI. V lost 2 bases and J lost 3; bases outside the gene matches: 9. The CDR3 sequence is 17 residues long. In DNA, the CDR3 is TGTGCCAGCAGTGAAAGGGTAGCGGGGGGCATTAAAGAGACCCAGTACTTC. Translation: CASSERVAGGIKETQYF.